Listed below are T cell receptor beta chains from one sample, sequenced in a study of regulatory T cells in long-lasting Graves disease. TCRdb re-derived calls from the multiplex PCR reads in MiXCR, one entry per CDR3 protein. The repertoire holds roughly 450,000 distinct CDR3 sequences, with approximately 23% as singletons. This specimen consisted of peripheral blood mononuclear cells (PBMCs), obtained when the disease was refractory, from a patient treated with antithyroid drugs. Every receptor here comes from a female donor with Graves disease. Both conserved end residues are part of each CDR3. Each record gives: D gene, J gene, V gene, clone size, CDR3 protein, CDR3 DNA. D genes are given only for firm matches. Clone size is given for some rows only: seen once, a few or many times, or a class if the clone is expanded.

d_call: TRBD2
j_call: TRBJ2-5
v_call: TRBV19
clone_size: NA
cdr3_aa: CASRSTSLETQYF
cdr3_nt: TGTGCCAGTAGATCGACTAGCCTCGAGACCCAGTACTTC

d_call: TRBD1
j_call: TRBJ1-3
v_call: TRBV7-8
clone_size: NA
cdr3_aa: CASSPNRGPGNTIYF
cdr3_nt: TGTGCCAGCAGCCCGAACAGGGGGCCTGGAAACACCATATATTTT

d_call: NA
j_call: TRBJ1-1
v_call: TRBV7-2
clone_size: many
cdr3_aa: CASSLSLGGTEAFF
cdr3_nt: TGTGCCAGCAGCTTATCTCTAGGAGGCACTGAAGCTTTCTTT

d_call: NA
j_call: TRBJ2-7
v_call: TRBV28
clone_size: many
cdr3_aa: CASSFGQLYEQYF
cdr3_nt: TGTGCCAGCAGTTTCGGACAGCTCTACGAGCAGTACTTC

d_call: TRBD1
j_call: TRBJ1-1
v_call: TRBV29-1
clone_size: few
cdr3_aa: CSARTGGGQNTEAFF
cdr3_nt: TGCAGCGCAAGGACAGGGGGCGGTCAAAACACTGAAGCTTTCTTT

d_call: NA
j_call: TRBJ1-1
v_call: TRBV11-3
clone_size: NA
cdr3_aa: CASSRSGQMNTEAFF
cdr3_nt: TGTGCCAGCAGCCGAAGCGGACAGATGAACACTGAAGCTTTCTTT

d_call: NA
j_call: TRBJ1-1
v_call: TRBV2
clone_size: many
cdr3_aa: CASQQGIAEAFF
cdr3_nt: TGTGCCAGCCAACAGGGAATCGCTGAAGCTTTCTTT

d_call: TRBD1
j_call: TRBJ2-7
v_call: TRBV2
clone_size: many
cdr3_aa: CASSAEDRDDEQYF
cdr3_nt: TGTGCCAGCAGTGCAGAGGACAGGGACGACGAGCAGTACTTC

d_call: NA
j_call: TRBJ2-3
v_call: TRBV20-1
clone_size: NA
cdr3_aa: CSALLGGADTQYF
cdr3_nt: TGCAGTGCTCTCCTAGGAGGCGCAGATACGCAGTATTTT

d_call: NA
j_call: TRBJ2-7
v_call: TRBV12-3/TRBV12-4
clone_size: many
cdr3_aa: CASRDDRSSYEQYF
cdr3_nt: TGTGCCAGCAGGGACGACAGGAGCTCCTACGAGCAGTACTTC

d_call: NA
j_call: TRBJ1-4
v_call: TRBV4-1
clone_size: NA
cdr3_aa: CASSQEGASRRKLFF
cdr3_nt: TGCGCCAGCAGCCAAGAGGGGGCCTCCAGAAGAAAACTGTTTTTT

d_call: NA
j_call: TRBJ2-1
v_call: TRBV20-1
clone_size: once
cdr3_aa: CSARGLATEQFF
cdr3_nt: TGCAGTGCTAGAGGGCTAGCCACTGAGCAGTTCTTC

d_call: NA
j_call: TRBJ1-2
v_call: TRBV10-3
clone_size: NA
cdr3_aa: CAISESSRYGYTF
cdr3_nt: TGTGCCATCAGTGAGTCGAGCAGATATGGCTACACCTTC

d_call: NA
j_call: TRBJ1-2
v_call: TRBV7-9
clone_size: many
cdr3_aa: CASSFTGSGGYTF
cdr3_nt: TGTGCCAGCAGCTTTACAGGGTCAGGTGGCTACACCTTC

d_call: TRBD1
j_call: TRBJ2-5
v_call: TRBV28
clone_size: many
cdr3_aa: CASSSGQGGAVGF
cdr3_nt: TGTGCCAGCAGTTCCGGACAGGGGGGCGCGGTGGGCTTC

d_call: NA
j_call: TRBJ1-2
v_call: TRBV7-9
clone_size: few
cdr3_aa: CASTPIGVNYGYTF
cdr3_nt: TGTGCCAGCACTCCGATCGGGGTTAACTATGGCTACACCTTC

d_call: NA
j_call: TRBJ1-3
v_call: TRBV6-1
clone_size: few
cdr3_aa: CASSPAGSGNTIYF
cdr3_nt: TGTGCCAGCAGTCCGGCAGGCTCTGGAAACACCATATATTTT

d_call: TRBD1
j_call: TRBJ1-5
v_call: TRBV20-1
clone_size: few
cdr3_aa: CSAKEGGSGNQPQHF
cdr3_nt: TGCAGTGCAAAAGAAGGGGGCAGTGGCAATCAGCCCCAGCATTTT

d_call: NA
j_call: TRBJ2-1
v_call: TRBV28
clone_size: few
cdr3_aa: CASSLGRGPYNEQFF
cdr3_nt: TGTGCCAGCAGTTTGGGCAGGGGTCCTTACAATGAGCAGTTCTTC

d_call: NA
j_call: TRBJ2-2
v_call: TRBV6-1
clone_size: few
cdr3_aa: CASRGATVLTGELFF
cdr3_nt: TGTGCCAGCAGGGGAGCGACAGTTTTGACCGGGGAGCTGTTTTTT

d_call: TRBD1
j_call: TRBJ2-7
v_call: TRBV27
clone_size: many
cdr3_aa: CASSLSLGTGSYEQYF
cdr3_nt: TGTGCCAGCAGTTTATCGCTGGGGACAGGGTCCTACGAGCAGTACTTC

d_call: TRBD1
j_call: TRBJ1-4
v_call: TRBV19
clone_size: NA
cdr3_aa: CASRPPGQGGEKLFF
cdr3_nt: TGTGCCAGTAGGCCTCCGGGACAGGGAGGTGAAAAACTGTTTTTT

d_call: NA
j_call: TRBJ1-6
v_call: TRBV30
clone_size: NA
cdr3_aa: CAWKDRPYNSPLHF
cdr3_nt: TGTGCCTGGAAAGACAGACCCTATAATTCACCCCTCCACTTT

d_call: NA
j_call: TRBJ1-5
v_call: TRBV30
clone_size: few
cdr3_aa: CAWSGDPHQPQHF
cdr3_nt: TGTGCCTGGAGTGGCGACCCGCATCAGCCCCAGCATTTT

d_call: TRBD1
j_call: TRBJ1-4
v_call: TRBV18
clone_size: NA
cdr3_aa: CASSPTTGSNEKLFF
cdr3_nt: TGTGCCAGCTCACCAACGACAGGGAGTAATGAAAAACTGTTTTTT

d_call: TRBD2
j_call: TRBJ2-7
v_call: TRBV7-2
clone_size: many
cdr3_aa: CASSFTSVSSYEQYF
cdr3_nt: TGTGCCAGCAGCTTCACTAGCGTGAGCTCCTACGAGCAGTACTTC

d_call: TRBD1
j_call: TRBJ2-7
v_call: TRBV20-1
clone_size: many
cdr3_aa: CSPKGTGGRGEQYF
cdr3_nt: TGCAGTCCAAAAGGTACAGGGGGAAGAGGCGAGCAGTACTTC

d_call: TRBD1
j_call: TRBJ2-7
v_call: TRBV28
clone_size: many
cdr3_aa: CASTPGQLSYEQYF
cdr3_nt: TGTGCCAGCACCCCGGGACAGCTCTCCTACGAGCAGTACTTC